This TCR beta chain emerged from a study of spatial heterogeneity in lung cancer. As for the study in general: Detection consistently captured more beta-chain sequences than alpha-chain sequences.

Time point given: sample taken at primary tumor resection. TCRs were sequenced from unsorted whole RNA of tumor, nontumor lung or PBMC. This clonotype showed up many times. The antigen is undetermined. Study-level findings and limits: Follow-up blood showed ubiquitous expanded tumor TCRs less than blood at resection did.

Trimming took 3 bases from V and 8 from J; bases not matched to a gene: 5. The germline gives CDR1 DFQATT, CDR2 SNEGSKA (reference sequence). The CDR3 loop spans 12 amino acids. TCR cDNA molecules were tagged individually, and each one carried a unique molecular identifier. TCRdb used MiXCR to reprocess the 5' RACE reads, holding one entry per CDR3 protein. The sample records approximately 40,000 distinct CDR3 sequences, roughly 15% being singletons. This TCR derives from a male donor with early-stage non-small cell lung cancer. This specimen consisted of PBMCs, obtained at surgery. This chain joins TRBV20-1 and TRBJ1-2, with 8 bases fitting TRBD1. The CDR3 coding sequence is TGCAGTGCTAGGGACAGGGCCGTCGGCTACACCTTC. This translates into CSARDRAVGYTF.